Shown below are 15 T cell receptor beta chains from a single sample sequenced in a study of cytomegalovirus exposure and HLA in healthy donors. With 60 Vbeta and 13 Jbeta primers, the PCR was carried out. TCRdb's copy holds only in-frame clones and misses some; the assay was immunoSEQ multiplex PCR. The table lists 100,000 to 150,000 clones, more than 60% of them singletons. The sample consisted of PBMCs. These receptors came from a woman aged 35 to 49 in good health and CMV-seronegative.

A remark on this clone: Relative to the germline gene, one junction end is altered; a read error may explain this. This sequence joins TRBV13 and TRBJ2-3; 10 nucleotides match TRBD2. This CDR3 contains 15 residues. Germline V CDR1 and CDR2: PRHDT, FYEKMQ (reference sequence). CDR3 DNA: TGTGCCAGCAGCCTAGGGACTAGCGACCCGCCATCGCAGTATTTT. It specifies CASSLGTSDPPSQYF.

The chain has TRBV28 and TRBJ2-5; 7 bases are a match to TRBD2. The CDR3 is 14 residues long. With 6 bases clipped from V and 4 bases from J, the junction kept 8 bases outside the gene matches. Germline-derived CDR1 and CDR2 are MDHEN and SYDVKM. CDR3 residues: CASRGTILRETQYF. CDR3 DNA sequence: TGTGCCAGCAGAGGGACTATCCTCAGAGAGACCCAGTACTTC.

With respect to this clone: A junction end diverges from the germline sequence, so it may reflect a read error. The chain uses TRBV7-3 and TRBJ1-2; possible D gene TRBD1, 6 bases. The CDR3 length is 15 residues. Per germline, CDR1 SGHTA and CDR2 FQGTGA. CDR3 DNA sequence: TGTGCCAGCAGCTTAGTAGCAGGGGAGGGCTATGGCTACGCCTTC. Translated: CASSLVAGEGYGYAF.

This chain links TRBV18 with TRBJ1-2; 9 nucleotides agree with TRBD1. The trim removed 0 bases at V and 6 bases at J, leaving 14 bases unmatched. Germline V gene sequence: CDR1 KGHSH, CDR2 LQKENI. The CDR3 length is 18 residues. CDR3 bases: TGTGCCAGCTCACCACCGGTGGGACAGGGAAAGTGGGTGGATGGCTACACCTTC. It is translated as CASSPPVGQGKWVDGYTF.

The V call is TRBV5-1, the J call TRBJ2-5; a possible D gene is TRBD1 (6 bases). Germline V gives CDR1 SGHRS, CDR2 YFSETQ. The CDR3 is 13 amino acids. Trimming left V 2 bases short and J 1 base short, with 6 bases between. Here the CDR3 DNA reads TGCGCCAGCAGCTTCAGGGGCCAAGAGACCCAGTACTTC. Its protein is CASSFRGQETQYF.

The CDR3 region has the DNA TGTGCCAGCTCACCAAGGACAGGGGTGTCCTACGAGCAGTACTTC. It specifies CASSPRTGVSYEQYF. The V call is TRBV18, the J call TRBJ2-7, with 9 positions matching TRBD1. V was clipped by 2 bases and J by 1 base; unmatched bases: 3. Per germline, CDR1 KGHSH and CDR2 LQKENI. The CDR3 totals 15 residues.

CDR3 nucleotides: TGTGCCAGTAGTATAGTCCCGGGGACTAGCGGGACCGGTACAGATACGCAGTATTTT. Protein: CASSIVPGTSGTGTDTQYF. The V gene is TRBV19, the J gene TRBJ2-3; the match to TRBD2 covers 13 bases. The length of the CDR3 is 19 residues. Trimming cost V 1 base and J 3 bases; bases outside gene matches: 10. CDR1 is LNHDA, CDR2 SQIVND, per germline (reference sequence).

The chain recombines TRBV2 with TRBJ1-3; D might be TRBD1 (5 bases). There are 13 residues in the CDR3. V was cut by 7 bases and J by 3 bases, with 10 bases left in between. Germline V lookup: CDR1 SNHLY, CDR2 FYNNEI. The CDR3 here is CASKGVYGNTIYF. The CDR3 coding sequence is TGTGCCAGCAAAGGGGTTTATGGAAACACCATATATTTT.

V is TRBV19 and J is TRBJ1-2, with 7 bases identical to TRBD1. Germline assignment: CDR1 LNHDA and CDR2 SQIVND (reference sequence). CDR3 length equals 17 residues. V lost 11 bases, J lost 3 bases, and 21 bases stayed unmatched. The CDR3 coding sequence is TGTGCCGCCAGCAGGGGGGTAGCGGTTAGTTGGCACTATGGCTACACCTTC. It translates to CAASRGVAVSWHYGYTF. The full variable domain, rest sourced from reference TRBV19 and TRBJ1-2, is DGGITQSPKYLFRKEGQNVTLSCEQNLNHDAMYWYRQDPGQGLRLIYYSQIVNDFQKGDIAEGYSVSREKKESFPLTVTSAQKNPTAFYLCAASRGVAVSWHYGYTFGSGTRLTVV.

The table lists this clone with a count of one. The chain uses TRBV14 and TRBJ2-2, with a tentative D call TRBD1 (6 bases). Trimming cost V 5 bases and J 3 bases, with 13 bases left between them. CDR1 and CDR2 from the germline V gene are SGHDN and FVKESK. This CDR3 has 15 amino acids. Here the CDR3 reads CASSDYRAHTGELFF. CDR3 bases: TGTGCCAGCAGCGACTACAGGGCGCACACCGGGGAGCTGTTTTTT.

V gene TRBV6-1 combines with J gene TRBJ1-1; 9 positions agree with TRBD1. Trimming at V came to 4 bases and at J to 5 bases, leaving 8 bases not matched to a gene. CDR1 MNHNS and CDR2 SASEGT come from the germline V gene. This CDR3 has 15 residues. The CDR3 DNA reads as TGTGCCAGCAGTGGGTTGGGACAGGGTAAAACTGAAGCTTTCTTT. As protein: CASSGLGQGKTEAFF.

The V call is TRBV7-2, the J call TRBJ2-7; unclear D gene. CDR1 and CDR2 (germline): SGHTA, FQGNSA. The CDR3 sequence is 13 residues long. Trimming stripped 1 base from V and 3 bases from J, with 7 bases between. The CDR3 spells CASSLDPDYEQYF. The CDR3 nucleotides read TGTGCCAGCAGCTTAGACCCAGACTACGAGCAGTACTTC. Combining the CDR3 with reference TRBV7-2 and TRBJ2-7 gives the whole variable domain GAGVSQSPSNKVTEKGKDVELRCDPISGHTALYWYRQSLGQGLEFLIYFQGNSAPDKSGLPSDRFSAERTGGSVSTLTIQRTQQEDSAVYLCASSLDPDYEQYFGPGTRLTVT.

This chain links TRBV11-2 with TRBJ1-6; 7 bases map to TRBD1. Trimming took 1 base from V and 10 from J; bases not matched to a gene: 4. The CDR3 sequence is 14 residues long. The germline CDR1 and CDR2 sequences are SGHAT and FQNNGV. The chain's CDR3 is CASSLAGGGSPLHF. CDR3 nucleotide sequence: TGTGCCAGCAGCTTAGCAGGGGGAGGATCACCCCTCCACTTT.

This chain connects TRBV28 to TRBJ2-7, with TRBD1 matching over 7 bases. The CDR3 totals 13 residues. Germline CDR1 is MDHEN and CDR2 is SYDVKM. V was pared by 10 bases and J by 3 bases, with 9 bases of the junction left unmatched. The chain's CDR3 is CAITPRDSYEQYF. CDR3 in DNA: TGTGCCATCACACCCCGGGACAGCTACGAGCAGTACTTC.

CDR3 bases: TGTGCCAGCAGCCCTAGCTACGCAGATACGCAGTATTTT. It yields the protein CASSPSYADTQYF. The rearrangement joins TRBV7-3 to TRBJ2-3, with TRBD2 as a possible D gene (5 bases). CDR3 length: 13 amino acids. Trimming left V 5 bases short and J 4 bases short, with 10 bases between. Germline loops: CDR1 SGHTA, CDR2 FQGTGA.